The source of this T cell receptor (beta chain) is a study of CDR3 diversity in severe acne. There are many counts of this clonotype. TCRdb redid the calling of the PCR reads with MiXCR, one entry per CDR3 protein. The profile shows under 95,000 distinct CDR3 sequences, around 50% of them singletons. Trimming took off 7 bases at V and 1 base at J, with 10 bases between the two ends. The CDR3 runs 13 residues. Germline V gives CDR1 LNHDA, CDR2 SQIVND (reference sequence). This chain uses TRBV19 with TRBJ1-1, with D unresolved. Material: blood. This clonotype originated in a male donor in good health, serving as a control. The CDR3 here is CASTTRGNTEAFF. The CDR3 nucleotides are TGTGCCAGTACCACTCGAGGGAACACTGAAGCTTTCTTT. Complete variable domain (other parts from reference TRBV19 and TRBJ1-1): DGGITQSPKYLFRKEGQNVTLSCEQNLNHDAMYWYRQDPGQGLRLIYYSQIVNDFQKGDIAEGYSVSREKKESFPLTVTSAQKNPTAFYLCASTTRGNTEAFFGQGTRLTVV.